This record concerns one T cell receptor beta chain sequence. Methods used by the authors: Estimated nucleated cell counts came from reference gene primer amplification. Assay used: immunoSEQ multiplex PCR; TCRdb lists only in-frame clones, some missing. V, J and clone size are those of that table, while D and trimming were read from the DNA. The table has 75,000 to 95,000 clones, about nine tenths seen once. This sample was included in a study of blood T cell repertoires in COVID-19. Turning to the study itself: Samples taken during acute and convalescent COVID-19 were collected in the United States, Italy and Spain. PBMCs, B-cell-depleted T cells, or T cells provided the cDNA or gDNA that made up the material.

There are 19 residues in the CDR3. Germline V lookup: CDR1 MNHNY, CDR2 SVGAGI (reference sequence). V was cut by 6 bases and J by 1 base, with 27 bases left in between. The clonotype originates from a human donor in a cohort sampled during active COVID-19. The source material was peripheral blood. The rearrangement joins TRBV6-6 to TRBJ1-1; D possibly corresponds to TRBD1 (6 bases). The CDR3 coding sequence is TGTGCCAGCAGCTGGGGGGGGGCGCCCCTTACCCCCCCGAACACTGAAGCTTTCTTT. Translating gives CASSWGGAPLTPPNTEAFF.